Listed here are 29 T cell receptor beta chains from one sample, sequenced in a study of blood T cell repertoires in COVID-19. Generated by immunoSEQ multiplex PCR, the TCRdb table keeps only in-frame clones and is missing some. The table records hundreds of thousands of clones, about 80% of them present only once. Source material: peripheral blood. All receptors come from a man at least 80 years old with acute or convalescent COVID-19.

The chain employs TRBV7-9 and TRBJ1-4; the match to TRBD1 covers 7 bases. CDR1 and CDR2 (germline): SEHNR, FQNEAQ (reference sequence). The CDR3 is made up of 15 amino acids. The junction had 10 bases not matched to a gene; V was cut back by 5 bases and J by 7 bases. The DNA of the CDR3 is TGTGCCAGCAGCGCAAGGACAGGAGGTGGTGAAAAACTGTTTTTT. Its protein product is CASSARTGGGEKLFF.

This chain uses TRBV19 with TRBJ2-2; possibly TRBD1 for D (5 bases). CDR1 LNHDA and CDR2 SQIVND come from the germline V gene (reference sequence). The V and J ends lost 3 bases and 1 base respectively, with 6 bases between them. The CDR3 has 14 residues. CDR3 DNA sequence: TGTGCCAGTAGTATCCAGGGGAACACCGGGGAGCTGTTTTTT. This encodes CASSIQGNTGELFF.

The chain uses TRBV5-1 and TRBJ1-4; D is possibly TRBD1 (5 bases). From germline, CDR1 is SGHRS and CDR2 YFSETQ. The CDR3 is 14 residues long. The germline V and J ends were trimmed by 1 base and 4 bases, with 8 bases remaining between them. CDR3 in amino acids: CASSLLGDNEKLFF. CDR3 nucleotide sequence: TGCGCCAGCAGCTTGCTAGGGGATAATGAAAAACTGTTTTTT.

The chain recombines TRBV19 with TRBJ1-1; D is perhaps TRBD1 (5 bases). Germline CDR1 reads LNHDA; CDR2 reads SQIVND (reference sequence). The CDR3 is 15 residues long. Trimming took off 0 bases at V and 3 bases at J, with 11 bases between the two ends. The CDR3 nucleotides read TGTGCCAGTAGTATAGATTCTCGACAGTACACTGAAGCTTTCTTT. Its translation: CASSIDSRQYTEAFF.

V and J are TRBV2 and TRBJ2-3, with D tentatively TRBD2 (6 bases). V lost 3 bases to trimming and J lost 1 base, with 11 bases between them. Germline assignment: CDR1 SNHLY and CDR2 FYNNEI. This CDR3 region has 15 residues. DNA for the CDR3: TGTGCCAGCAGTGAGCGGGACTTACGCACAGATACGCAGTATTTT. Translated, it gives CASSERDLRTDTQYF. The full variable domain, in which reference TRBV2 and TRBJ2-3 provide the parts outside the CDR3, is EPEVTQTPSHQVTQMGQEVILRCVPISNHLYFYWYRQILGQKVEFLVSFYNNEISEKSEIFDDQFSVERPDGSNFTLKIRSTKLEDSAMYFCASSERDLRTDTQYFGPGTRLTVL.

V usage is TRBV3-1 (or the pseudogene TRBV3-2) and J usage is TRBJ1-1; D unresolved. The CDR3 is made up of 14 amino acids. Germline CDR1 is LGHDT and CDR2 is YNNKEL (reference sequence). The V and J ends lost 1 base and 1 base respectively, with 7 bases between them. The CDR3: CASSQAGSNTEAFF. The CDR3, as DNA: TGTGCCAGCAGCCAAGCCGGGTCGAACACTGAAGCTTTCTTT.

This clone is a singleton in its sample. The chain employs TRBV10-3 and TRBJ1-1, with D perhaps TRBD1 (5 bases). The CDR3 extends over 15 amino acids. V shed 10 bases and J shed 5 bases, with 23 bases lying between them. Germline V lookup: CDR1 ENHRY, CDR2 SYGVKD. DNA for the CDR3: TGTGCCACCTCGGTGGATAGTTGGGGGGGGACTGAAGCTTTCTTT. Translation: CATSVDSWGGTEAFF.

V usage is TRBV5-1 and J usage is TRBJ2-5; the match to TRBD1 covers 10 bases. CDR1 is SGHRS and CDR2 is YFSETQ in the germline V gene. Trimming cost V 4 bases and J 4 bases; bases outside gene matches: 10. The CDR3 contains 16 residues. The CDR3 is CASSIRTGGTGETQYF. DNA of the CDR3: TGCGCCAGCAGCATACGGACAGGGGGGACCGGAGAGACCCAGTACTTC.

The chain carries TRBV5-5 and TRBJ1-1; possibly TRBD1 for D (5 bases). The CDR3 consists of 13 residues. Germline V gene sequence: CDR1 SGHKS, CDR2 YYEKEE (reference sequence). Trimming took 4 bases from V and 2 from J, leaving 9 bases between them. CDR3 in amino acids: CASSAGRNTEAFF. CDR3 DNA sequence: TGTGCCAGCAGCGCGGGACGTAACACTGAAGCTTTCTTT.

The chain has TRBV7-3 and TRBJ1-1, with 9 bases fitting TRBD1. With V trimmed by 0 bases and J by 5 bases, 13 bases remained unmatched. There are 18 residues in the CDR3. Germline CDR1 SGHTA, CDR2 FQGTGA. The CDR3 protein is CASSLTGAYRGQGTEAFF. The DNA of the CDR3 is TGTGCCAGCAGCTTAACTGGGGCCTACAGGGGGCAAGGGACTGAAGCTTTCTTT.

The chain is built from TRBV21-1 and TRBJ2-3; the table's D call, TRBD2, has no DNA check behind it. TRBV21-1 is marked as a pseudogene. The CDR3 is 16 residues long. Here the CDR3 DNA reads TGTGCCAGCAGCAAAGATTCGGGGTCAGGCACAGATACGCAGTATTTT. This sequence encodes CASSKDSGSGTDTQYF.

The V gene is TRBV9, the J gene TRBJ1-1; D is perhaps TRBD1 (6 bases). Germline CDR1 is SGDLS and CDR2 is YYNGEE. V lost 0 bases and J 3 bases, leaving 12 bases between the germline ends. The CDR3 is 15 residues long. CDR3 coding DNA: TGTGCCAGCAGCGTAGTTCCGGGGGGCCACACTGAAGCTTTCTTT. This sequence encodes CASSVVPGGHTEAFF.

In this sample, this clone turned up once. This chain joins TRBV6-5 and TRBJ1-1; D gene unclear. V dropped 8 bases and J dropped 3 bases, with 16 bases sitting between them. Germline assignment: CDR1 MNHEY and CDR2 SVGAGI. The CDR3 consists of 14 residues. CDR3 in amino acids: CASFAGRWDTEAFF. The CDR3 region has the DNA TGTGCCAGCTTCGCAGGAAGATGGGACACTGAAGCTTTCTTT.

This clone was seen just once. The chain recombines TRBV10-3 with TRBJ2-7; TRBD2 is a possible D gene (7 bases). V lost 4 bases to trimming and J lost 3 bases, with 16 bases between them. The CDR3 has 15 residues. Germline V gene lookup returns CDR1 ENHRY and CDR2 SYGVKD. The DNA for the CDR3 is TGTGCCATCAGTGGGGGGGCGGGAGCGAACTACGAGCAGTACTTC. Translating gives CAISGGAGANYEQYF.

The CDR3 DNA is TGCGCCAGCAGCTCGGGACAGGGCGGCTACGAGCAGTACTTC. The encoded protein is CASSSGQGGYEQYF. V and J are TRBV5-1 and TRBJ2-7; 9 bases match TRBD1. After removal of 3 bases from V and 3 bases from J, the junction contained 4 bases not matched to a gene. The CDR3 is 14 residues long. The germline V gene has CDR1 SGHRS and CDR2 YFSETQ.

The CDR3 region is CASSPPWAGQVGANVLTF. CDR3 coding DNA: TGTGCCAGCAGCCCCCCTTGGGCAGGCCAGGTGGGGGCCAACGTCCTGACTTTC. V usage is TRBV5-5 and J usage is TRBJ2-6; the D is unclear. Trimming removed 4 bases from V and 4 bases from J, with 21 bases in between. The V gene's germline CDR1 is SGHKS and CDR2 YYEKEE (reference sequence). The CDR3 is made up of 18 amino acids.

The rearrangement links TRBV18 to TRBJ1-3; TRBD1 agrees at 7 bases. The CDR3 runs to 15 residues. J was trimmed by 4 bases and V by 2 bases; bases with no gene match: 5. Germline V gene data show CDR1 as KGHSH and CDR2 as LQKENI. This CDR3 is CASSPTGTAGNTIYF. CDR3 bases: TGTGCCAGCTCACCAACCGGGACAGCCGGAAACACCATATATTTT.

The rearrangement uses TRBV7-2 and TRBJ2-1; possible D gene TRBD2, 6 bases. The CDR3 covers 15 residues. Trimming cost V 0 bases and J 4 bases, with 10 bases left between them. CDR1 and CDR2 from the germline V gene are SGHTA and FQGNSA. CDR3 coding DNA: TGTGCCAGCAGCTTAGCGAGGGACTTTTACAATGAGCAGTTCTTC. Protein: CASSLARDFYNEQFF.

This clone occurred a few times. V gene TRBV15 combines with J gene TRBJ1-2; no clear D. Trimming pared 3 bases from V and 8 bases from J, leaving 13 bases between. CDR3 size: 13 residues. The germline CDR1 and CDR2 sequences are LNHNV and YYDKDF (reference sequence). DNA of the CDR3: TGTGCCACCAGCAGTTCCGGGATGGGAGGCTACACCTTC. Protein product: CATSSSGMGGYTF.

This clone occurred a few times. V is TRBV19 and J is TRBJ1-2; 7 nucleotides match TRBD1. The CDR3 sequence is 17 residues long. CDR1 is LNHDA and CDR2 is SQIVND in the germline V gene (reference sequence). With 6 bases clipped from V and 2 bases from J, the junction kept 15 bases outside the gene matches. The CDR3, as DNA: TGTGCCAGTAGCGTCCACTGGCAGGGGGGACACAACTATGGCTACACCTTC. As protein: CASSVHWQGGHNYGYTF.

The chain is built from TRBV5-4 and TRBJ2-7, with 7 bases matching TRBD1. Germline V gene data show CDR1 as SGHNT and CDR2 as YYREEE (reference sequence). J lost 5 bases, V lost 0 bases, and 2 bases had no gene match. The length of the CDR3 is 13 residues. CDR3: CASSLVTGDEQYF. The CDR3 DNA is TGTGCCAGCAGCTTGGTAACAGGGGACGAGCAGTACTTC.

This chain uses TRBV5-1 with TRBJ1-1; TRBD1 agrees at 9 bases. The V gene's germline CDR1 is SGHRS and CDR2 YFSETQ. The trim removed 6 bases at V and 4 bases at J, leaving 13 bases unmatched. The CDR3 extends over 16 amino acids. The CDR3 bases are TGCGCCAGCACCCCGGGACAGGGATTGCGTGGCACTGAAGCTTTCTTT. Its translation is CASTPGQGLRGTEAFF.

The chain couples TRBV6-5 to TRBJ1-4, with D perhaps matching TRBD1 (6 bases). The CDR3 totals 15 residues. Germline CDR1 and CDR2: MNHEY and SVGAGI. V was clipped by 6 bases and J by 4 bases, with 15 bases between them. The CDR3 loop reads CASRGGVRVNEKLFF. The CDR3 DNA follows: TGTGCCAGCAGAGGGGGGGTTCGGGTTAATGAAAAACTGTTTTTT.

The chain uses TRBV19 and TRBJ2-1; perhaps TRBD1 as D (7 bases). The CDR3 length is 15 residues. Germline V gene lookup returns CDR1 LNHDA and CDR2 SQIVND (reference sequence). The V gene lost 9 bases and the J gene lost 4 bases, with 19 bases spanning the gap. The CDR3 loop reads CASLKGGGTYNEQFF. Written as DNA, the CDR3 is TGTGCCAGCCTAAAAGGGGGCGGGACTTACAATGAGCAGTTCTTC.

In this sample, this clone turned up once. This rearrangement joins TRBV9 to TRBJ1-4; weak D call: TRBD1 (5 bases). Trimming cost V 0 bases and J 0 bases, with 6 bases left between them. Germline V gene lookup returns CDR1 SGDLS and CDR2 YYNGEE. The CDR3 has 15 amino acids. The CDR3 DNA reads TGTGCCAGCAGCGTAGAGGGGTCAACTAATGAAAAACTGTTTTTT. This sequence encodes CASSVEGSTNEKLFF.

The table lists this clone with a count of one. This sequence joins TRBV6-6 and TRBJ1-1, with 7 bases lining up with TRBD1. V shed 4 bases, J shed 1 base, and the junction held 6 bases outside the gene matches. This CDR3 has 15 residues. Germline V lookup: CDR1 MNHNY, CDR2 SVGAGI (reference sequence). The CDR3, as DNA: TGTGCCAGCAGTTCAGGGGGAATAGGGAACACTGAAGCTTTCTTT. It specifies CASSSGGIGNTEAFF.

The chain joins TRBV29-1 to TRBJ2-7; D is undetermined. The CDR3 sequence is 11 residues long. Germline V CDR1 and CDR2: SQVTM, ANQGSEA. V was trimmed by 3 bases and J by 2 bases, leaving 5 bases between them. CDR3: CSVERAYEQYF. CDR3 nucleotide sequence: TGCAGCGTTGAGAGAGCCTACGAGCAGTACTTC.

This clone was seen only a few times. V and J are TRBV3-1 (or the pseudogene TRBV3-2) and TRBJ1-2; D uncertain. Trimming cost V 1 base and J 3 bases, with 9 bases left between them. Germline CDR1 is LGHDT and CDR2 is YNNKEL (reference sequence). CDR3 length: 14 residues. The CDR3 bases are TGTGCCAGCAGCCAAGTAGGAGGATACTATGGCTACACCTTC. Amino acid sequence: CASSQVGGYYGYTF.

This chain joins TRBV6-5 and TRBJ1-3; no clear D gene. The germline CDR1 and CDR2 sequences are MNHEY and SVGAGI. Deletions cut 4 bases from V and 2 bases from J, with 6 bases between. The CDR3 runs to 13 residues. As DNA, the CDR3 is TGTGCCAGCAGTTCCATCACTGGAAACACCATATATTTT. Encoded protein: CASSSITGNTIYF.